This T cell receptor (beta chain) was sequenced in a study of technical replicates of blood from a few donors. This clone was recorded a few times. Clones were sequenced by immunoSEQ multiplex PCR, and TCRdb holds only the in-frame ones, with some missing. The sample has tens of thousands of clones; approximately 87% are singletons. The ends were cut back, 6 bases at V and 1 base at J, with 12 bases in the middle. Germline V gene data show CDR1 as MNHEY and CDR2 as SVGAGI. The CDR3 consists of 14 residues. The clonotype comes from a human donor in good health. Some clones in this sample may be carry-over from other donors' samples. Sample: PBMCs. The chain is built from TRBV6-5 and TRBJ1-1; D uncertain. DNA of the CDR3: TGTGCCAGCAGCCATTCGACAAGGAACACTGAAGCTTTCTTT. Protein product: CASSHSTRNTEAFF.